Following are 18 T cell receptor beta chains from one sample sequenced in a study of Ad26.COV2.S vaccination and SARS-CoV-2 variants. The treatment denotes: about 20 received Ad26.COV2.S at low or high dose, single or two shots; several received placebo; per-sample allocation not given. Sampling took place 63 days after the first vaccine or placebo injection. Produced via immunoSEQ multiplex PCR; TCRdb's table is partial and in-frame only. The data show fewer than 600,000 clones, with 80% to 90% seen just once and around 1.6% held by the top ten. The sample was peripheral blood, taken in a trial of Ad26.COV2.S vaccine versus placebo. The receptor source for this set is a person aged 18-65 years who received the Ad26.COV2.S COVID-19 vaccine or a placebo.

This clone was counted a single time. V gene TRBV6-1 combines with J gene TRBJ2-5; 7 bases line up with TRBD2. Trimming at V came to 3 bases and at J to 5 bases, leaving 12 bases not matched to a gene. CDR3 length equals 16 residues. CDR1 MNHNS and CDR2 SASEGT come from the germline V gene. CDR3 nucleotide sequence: TGTGCCAGCAGTGATGGTCTGGCGGGGGAAGCGGAGACCCAGTACTTC. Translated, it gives CASSDGLAGEAETQYF.

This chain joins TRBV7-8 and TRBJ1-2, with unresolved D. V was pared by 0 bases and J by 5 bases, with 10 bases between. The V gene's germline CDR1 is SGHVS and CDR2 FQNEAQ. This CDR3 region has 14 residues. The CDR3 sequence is CASSLAGMEYGYTF. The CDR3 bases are TGTGCCAGCAGCTTAGCGGGTATGGAGTATGGCTACACCTTC.

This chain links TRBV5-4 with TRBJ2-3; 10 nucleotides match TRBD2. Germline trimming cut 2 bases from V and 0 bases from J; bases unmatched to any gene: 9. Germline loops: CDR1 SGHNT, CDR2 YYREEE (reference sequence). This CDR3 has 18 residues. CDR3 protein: CASSFKRLTSGSTDTQYF. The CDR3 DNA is TGTGCCAGCAGCTTCAAGCGTCTGACTAGCGGGAGCACAGATACGCAGTATTTT.

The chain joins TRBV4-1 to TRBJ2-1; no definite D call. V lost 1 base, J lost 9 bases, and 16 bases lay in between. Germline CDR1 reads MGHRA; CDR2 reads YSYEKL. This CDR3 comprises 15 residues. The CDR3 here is CASSQVYGPLLEQFF. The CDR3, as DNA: TGCGCCAGCAGCCAAGTATACGGTCCCTTGCTTGAGCAGTTCTTC.

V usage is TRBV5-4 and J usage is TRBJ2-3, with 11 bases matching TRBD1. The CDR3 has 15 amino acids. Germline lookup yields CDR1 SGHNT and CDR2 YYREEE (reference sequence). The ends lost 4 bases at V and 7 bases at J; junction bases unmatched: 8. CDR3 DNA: TGTGCCAGCAGCACCGGACAGGGGGCGAGGAATACGCAGTATTTT. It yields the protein CASSTGQGARNTQYF.

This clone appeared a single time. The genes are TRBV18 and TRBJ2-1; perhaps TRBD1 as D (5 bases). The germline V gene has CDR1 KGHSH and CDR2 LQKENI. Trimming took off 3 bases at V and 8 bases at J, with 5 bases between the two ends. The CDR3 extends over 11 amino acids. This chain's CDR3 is CASSPRDEQFF. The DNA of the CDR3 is TGTGCCAGCTCACCCAGGGATGAGCAGTTCTTC.

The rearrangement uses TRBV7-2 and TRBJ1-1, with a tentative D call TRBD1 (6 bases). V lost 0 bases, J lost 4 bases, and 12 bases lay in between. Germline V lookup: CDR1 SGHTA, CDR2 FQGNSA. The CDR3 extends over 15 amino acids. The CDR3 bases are TGTGCCAGCAGCTTAGCTTCCGGGGGGGCCACTGAAGCTTTCTTT. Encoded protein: CASSLASGGATEAFF.

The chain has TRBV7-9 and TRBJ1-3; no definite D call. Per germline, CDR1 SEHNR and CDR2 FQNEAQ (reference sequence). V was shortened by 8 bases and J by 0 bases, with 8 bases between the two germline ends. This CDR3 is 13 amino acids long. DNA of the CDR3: TGTGCCAGCGCCTGGAGCTCTGGAAACACCATATATTTT. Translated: CASAWSSGNTIYF.

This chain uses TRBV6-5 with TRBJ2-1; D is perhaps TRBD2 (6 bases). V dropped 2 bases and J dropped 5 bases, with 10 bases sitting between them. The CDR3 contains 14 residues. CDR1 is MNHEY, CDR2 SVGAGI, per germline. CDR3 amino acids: CASSYRGSHNEQFF. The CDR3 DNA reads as TGTGCCAGCAGTTACCGGGGGTCCCACAATGAGCAGTTCTTC.

CDR3 in amino acids: CASSGGISGYEQYF. The CDR3, as DNA: TGCGCCAGCAGTGGCGGGATTAGCGGCTACGAGCAGTACTTC. The J gene is TRBJ2-7, the V gene TRBV10-1; TRBD2 is a possible D gene (6 bases). V lost 4 bases and J lost 3, with 13 bases in between. The CDR3 runs 14 residues. The germline gives CDR1 WNHNN, CDR2 SYGVQD (reference sequence).

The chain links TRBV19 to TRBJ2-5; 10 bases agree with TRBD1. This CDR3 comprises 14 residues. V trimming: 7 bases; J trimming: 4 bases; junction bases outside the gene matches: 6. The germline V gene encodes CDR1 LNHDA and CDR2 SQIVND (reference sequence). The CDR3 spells CASIWTGGGETQYF. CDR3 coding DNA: TGTGCCAGTATCTGGACAGGGGGGGGAGAGACCCAGTACTTC.

This CDR3 reads CASRFRDTQYF. The CDR3 nucleotides are TGTGCCAGCCGGTTTCGGGATACGCAGTATTTT. This rearrangement joins TRBV12-3 or TRBV12-4 to TRBJ2-3; D is unresolved. The length of the CDR3 is 11 residues. Trimming cost V 8 bases and J 6 bases, with 9 bases left between them.

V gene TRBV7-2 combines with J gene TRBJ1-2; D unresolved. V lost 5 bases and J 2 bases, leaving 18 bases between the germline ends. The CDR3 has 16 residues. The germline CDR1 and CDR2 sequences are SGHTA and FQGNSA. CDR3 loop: CASSLVDTQTNYGYTF. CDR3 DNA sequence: TGTGCCAGCAGCCTAGTTGACACGCAGACGAACTATGGCTACACCTTC.

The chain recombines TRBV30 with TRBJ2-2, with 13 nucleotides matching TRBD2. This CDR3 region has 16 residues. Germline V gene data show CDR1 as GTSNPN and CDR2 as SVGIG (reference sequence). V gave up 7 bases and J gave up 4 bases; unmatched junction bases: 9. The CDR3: CASIGLAGELTGELFF. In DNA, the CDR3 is TGTGCCTCTATTGGACTAGCGGGAGAACTCACCGGGGAGCTGTTTTTT.

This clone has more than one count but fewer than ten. The DNA for the CDR3 is TGTGCCAGCAGCGTCGACAGGGGTTCGGCCGAGCAGTACTTC. The encoded protein is CASSVDRGSAEQYF. The genes are TRBV2 and TRBJ2-7, with 8 bases aligning to TRBD1. V lost 6 bases, J lost 6 bases, and 10 bases stayed unmatched. Germline CDR1 and CDR2: SNHLY and FYNNEI. The CDR3 contains 14 residues.

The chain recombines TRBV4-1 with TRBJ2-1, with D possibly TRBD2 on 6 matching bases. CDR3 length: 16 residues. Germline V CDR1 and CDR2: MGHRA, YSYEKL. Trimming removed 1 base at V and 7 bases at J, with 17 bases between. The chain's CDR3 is CASSQALGGPWNEQFF. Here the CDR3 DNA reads TGCGCCAGCAGCCAAGCTTTAGGAGGGCCGTGGAATGAGCAGTTCTTC.

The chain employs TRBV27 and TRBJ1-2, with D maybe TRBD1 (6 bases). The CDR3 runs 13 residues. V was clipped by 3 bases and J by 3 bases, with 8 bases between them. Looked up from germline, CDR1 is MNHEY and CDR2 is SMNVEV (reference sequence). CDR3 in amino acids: CASSFGQHYGYTF. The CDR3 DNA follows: TGTGCCAGCAGTTTCGGACAGCACTATGGCTACACCTTC.

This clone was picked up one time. The CDR3 DNA follows: TGCGCCAGCAGCAGGGACAGGGAGAACTATGGCTACACCTTC. This gives the protein CASSRDRENYGYTF. This chain uses TRBV5-1 with TRBJ1-2, with 9 bases fitting TRBD1. This CDR3 has 14 residues. CDR1 SGHRS and CDR2 YFSETQ come from the germline V gene. J lost 2 bases, V lost 4 bases, and 3 bases had no gene match. Using reference TRBV5-1 and TRBJ1-2 for the parts outside the CDR3, the full variable domain is KAGVTQTPRYLIKTRGQQVTLSCSPISGHRSVSWYQQTPGQGLQFLFEYFSETQRNKGNFPGRFSGRQFSNSRSEMNVSTLELGDSALYLCASSRDRENYGYTFGSGTRLTVV.